These 18 T cell receptor beta chains share one sample of origin, sequenced in a study of T cells in Graves' hyperthyroidism and ophthalmopathy. Researchers amplified the TCR beta CDR3 regions from RNA transcripts. First-round RT-PCR of the TCR CDR3 relied on the HTBI primer set. MiXCR, run by TCRdb on the multiplex PCR reads, gives a single entry per CDR3 protein. Found here are roughly 420,000 distinct CDR3 sequences, around 14% of them singletons; the top ten hold approximately 7.5%. The sample consisted of blood. The source is a woman aged 18-29 years with Graves' hyperthyroidism.

The sample holds many counts of this clonotype. The V and J genes are TRBV6-1 and TRBJ2-5; a weak D match, TRBD2 (5 bases). Germline CDR1 MNHNS, CDR2 SASEGT. The length of the CDR3 is 14 residues. V was clipped by 7 bases and J by 1 base, with 13 bases between them. The CDR3 here is CASKRTGIQETQYF. For the CDR3, the DNA is TGTGCCAGCAAACGTACCGGGATCCAAGAGACCCAGTACTTC.

The sample holds many counts of this clonotype. The V call is TRBV2, the J call TRBJ1-2; 7 nucleotides match TRBD1. The CDR3 extends over 16 amino acids. Looked up from germline, CDR1 is SNHLY and CDR2 is FYNNEI. The V and J ends lost 5 bases and 4 bases, in that order; junction bases with no gene match: 13. Here the CDR3 reads CASSKRPGQAGYGYTF. CDR3 DNA sequence: TGTGCCAGCAGTAAACGCCCTGGACAGGCCGGCTATGGCTACACCTTC.

At least ten counts were recorded for this clonotype. The chain employs TRBV12-3 or TRBV12-4 and TRBJ1-2; TRBD1 is a possible D gene (5 bases). V shed 4 bases and J shed 3 bases, with 12 bases lying between them. This CDR3 is built from 14 residues. CDR3 in amino acids: CASSSVGRDYGYTF. As DNA, the CDR3 is TGTGCCAGCAGTTCGGTTGGCAGGGACTATGGCTACACCTTC.

There are many counts of this clonotype. This chain connects TRBV6-1 to TRBJ2-1; D is unresolved. V was cut by 10 bases and J by 2 bases, with 0 bases left in between. Germline CDR1 reads MNHNS; CDR2 reads SASEGT. The CDR3 runs to 9 residues. As DNA, the CDR3 is TGTGCCACCTACAATGAGCAGTTCTTC. Protein sequence: CATYNEQFF.

This clonotype was found many times. The rearrangement links TRBV7-2 to TRBJ2-1; maybe TRBD2 (7 bases). CDR3 length: 18 residues. Trimming removed 0 bases at V and 0 bases at J, with 15 bases between. Germline CDR1 and CDR2: SGHTA and FQGNSA. CDR3 residues: CASSLAGGGLSSYNEQFF. CDR3 nucleotides: TGTGCCAGCAGCTTAGCGGGCGGGGGCCTTAGCTCCTACAATGAGCAGTTCTTC.

The chain is built from TRBV19 and TRBJ2-5; D gene ambiguous. V gave up 3 bases and J gave up 2 bases, with 7 bases separating them. This CDR3 comprises 13 residues. Germline lookup yields CDR1 LNHDA and CDR2 SQIVND (reference sequence). Here the CDR3 DNA reads TGTGCCAGTAGTATTACGACTCAAGAGACCCAGTACTTC. It is translated as CASSITTQETQYF.

This clonotype was recorded at least ten times. This sequence joins TRBV11-2 and TRBJ2-7, with D maybe TRBD1 (5 bases). CDR3 length: 13 amino acids. The V end was cut by 5 bases, the J end by 3 bases, with 11 bases between. Germline lookup yields CDR1 SGHAT and CDR2 FQNNGV. The chain's CDR3 is CASSARQIYEQYF. The CDR3 DNA reads as TGTGCCAGCAGCGCTAGACAGATCTACGAGCAGTACTTC.

Only a few counts were recorded for this clonotype. CDR3 amino acids: CSARRTGSLSGANVLTF. In nucleotides, the CDR3 is TGCAGTGCTAGGAGGACAGGGAGCCTCTCTGGGGCCAACGTCCTGACTTTC. The rearrangement uses TRBV20-1 and TRBJ2-6, with TRBD1 matching 8 bases. V lost 3 bases and J lost 0; bases outside the gene matches: 7. Germline loops: CDR1 DFQATT, CDR2 SNEGSKA (reference sequence). The CDR3 is 17 residues long.

This clonotype was seen at least ten times. The chain uses TRBV6-1 and TRBJ2-5; 9 bases agree with TRBD1. This CDR3 is 15 amino acids long. Germline CDR1 reads MNHNS; CDR2 reads SASEGT. V lost 2 bases to trimming and J lost 1 base; unmatched junction nucleotides: 2. For the CDR3, the DNA is TGTGCCAGCAGTGAACTGACAGGGGGCCAAGAGACCCAGTACTTC. Translation gives CASSELTGGQETQYF.

The chain has TRBV2 and TRBJ2-7, with TRBD1 identical over 7 bases. Trimming cost V 7 bases and J 6 bases; bases outside gene matches: 9. Germline V lookup: CDR1 SNHLY, CDR2 FYNNEI. The CDR3 spans 13 residues. The chain's CDR3 is CASKRQGMGEQYF. The CDR3, as DNA: TGTGCCAGCAAGCGACAGGGTATGGGCGAGCAGTACTTC.

This clonotype appeared many times. V and J are TRBV28 and TRBJ2-1, with 12 positions matching TRBD2. This CDR3 contains 20 residues. The germline gives CDR1 MDHEN, CDR2 SYDVKM. With V trimmed by 3 bases and J by 2 bases, 14 bases remained unmatched. CDR3 amino acids: CASSFFASGRATGPYNEQFF. The CDR3, as DNA: TGTGCCAGCAGTTTTTTCGCTAGCGGGAGGGCCACGGGCCCCTACAATGAGCAGTTCTTC.

This clonotype occurred many times. The chain recombines TRBV5-6 with TRBJ2-5; D unresolved. Between the trimmed V and J ends, which lost 3 bases and 4 bases, there was a span of 10 bases. CDR3 length: 13 residues. Germline V gene sequence: CDR1 SGHDT, CDR2 YYEEEE. DNA of the CDR3: TGTGCCAGCAGCTCCCCATTTCTAGAGACCCAGTACTTC. As protein: CASSSPFLETQYF.

This clonotype was counted between two and nine times. The V gene is TRBV6-1, the J gene TRBJ1-4; the D is unclear. The CDR3 spans 15 residues. CDR1 MNHNS and CDR2 SASEGT come from the germline V gene. Between the trimmed V and J ends, which lost 3 bases and 4 bases, there was a span of 12 bases. The CDR3 coding sequence is TGTGCCAGCAGTGACAGGAAGAACTTTAATGAAAAACTGTTTTTT. This codes for CASSDRKNFNEKLFF.

The J gene is TRBJ2-1, the V gene TRBV13, with TRBD1 identical over 8 bases. The CDR3 is 16 residues long. V dropped 3 bases and J dropped 6; count of bases not matched to a gene: 10. Looked up from germline, CDR1 is PRHDT and CDR2 is FYEKMQ (reference sequence). CDR3 nucleotides: TGTGCCAGCAGCTTGGAACAGGGGGAGCTCGGCAATGAGCAGTTCTTC. Amino acid sequence: CASSLEQGELGNEQFF.

This clonotype was counted at least ten times. This chain connects TRBV20-1 to TRBJ2-7, with TRBD2 matching over 8 bases. CDR3 length: 13 amino acids. CDR1 and CDR2 (germline): DFQATT, SNEGSKA (reference sequence). V lost 6 bases and J lost 6; bases outside the gene matches: 10. CDR3 amino acids: CSASGLAAIEQYF. The CDR3, as DNA: TGCAGTGCCAGCGGACTAGCAGCAATCGAGCAGTACTTC.

At least ten counts were recorded for this clonotype. The chain recombines TRBV9 with TRBJ2-1, with 12 positions matching TRBD2. CDR1 is SGDLS and CDR2 is YYNGEE in the germline V gene. J gave up 6 bases and V 3 bases, and 10 bases lay outside the gene matches. CDR3 size: 17 residues. The CDR3 protein is CASSAHLTSGGFNEQFF. The CDR3 DNA reads as TGTGCCAGCAGCGCACACCTGACTAGCGGGGGATTCAATGAGCAGTTCTTC. The variable domain in full, completed from reference TRBV9 and TRBJ2-1, reads DSGVTQTPKHLITATGQRVTLRCSPRSGDLSVYWYQQSLDQGLQFLIQYYNGEERAKGNILERFSAQQFPDLHSELNLSSLELGDSALYFCASSAHLTSGGFNEQFFGPGTRLTVL.

This clonotype was recorded at least ten times. The chain combines TRBV9 with TRBJ2-5; D possibly matches TRBD1 or TRBD2 (5 bases each). Germline CDR1 and CDR2: SGDLS and YYNGEE. This CDR3 is built from 14 residues. Trimming removed 0 bases from V and 4 bases from J, with 10 bases in between. CDR3 protein: CASSVGDGGETQYF. CDR3 bases: TGTGCCAGCAGCGTAGGTGATGGGGGAGAGACCCAGTACTTC.

The table lists this clonotype with many counts. With a much larger clone just one base away, this may be a read error. The rearrangement joins TRBV12-3 or TRBV12-4 to TRBJ2-1; no firm D call. The CDR3 length is 12 residues. V shed 7 bases and J shed 0 bases, with 4 bases lying between them. This chain's CDR3 is CASMGSYNEQFF. The CDR3 region has the DNA TGTGCCAGCATGGGCTCCTACAATGAGCAGTTCTTC.